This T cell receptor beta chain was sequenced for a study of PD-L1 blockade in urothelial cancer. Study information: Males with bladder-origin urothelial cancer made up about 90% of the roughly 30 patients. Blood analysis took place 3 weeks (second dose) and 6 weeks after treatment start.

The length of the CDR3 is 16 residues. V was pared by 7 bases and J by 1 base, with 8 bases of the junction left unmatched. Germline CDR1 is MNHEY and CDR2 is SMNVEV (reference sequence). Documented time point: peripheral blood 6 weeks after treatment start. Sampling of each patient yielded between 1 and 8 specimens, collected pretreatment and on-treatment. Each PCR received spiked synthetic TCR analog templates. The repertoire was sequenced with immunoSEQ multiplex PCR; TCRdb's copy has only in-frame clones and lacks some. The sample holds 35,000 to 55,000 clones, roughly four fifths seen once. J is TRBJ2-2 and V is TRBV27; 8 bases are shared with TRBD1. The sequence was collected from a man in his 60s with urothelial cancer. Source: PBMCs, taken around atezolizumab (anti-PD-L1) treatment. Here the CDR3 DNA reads TGTGCCAGCACCCTCGACAGGGGACTGAACACCGGGGAGCTGTTTTTT. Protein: CASTLDRGLNTGELFF.